Listed below are T cell receptor beta chains from one sample, sequenced in a study of PD-L1 blockade in urothelial cancer. Sequencing was performed with immunoSEQ multiplex PCR; in TCRdb, only in-frame clones are kept and a portion is missing. This repertoire shows tens of thousands of clones, 70% to 90% found once; its top ten account for 0.85% to 1%. This material consisted of PBMCs, taken around atezolizumab (anti-PD-L1) treatment. These receptors came from a woman of 80 years or more with urothelial cancer. The CDR3 runs from the conserved cysteine through the conserved F or W. The D gene is left open where the match is weak. Not every row has a clone size; where given, it reads once, few, many or a size class.

TRBV9	TRBJ2-7	TRBD1	.	14	CASNKGAGGNEQYF	TGTGCCAGCAACAAGGGGGCAGGGGGCAACGAGCAGTACTTC
TRBV28	TRBJ1-1	TRBD1	.	20	CASSLLQGGFRDRGNTEAFF	TGTGCCAGCAGTTTATTACAAGGGGGGTTTAGGGACAGGGGGAACACTGAAGCTTTCTTT
TRBV10-3	TRBJ2-2	.	.	14	CAIRPGGSTGELFF	TGTGCCATCAGACCAGGGGGGTCCACCGGGGAGCTGTTTTTT
TRBV11-2	TRBJ2-1	TRBD2	.	15	CASSLIAGGRYEQFF	TGTGCCAGCAGCCTTATAGCGGGAGGGCGGTATGAGCAGTTCTTC
TRBV5-5	TRBJ2-7	.	.	18	CASSLWWSDPRGSYEQYF	TGTGCCAGCAGCCTTTGGTGGTCCGACCCACGGGGCTCCTACGAGCAGTACTTC
TRBV18	TRBJ1-1	TRBD1	.	14	CASSPPTGSTEAFF	TGTGCCAGCTCACCACCGACAGGGTCCACTGAAGCTTTCTTT
TRBV7-6	TRBJ1-5	.	.	12	CASSSGNQPQHF	TGTGCCAGCAGCTCCGGCAATCAGCCCCAGCATTTT
TRBV7-8	TRBJ1-1	TRBD1	.	13	CASSLGSGGEAFF	TGTGCCAGCAGCTTAGGATCAGGGGGCGAAGCTTTCTTT
TRBV28	TRBJ2-1	.	.	12	CASRVGGGQQFF	TGTGCCAGCAGGGTTGGGGGGGGGCAGCAGTTCTTC
TRBV5-1	TRBJ2-1	.	.	13	CASSQPTIREQFF	TGCGCCAGCAGCCAGCCAACTATTAGGGAGCAGTTCTTC
TRBV2	TRBJ1-1	.	.	14	CASSETASNTEAFF	TGTGCCAGCAGTGAAACAGCCTCGAACACTGAAGCTTTCTTT
TRBV19	TRBJ2-1	TRBD1	once	14	CASSATGGVNGQFF	TGTGCCAGTAGTGCGACAGGGGGAGTCAATGGGCAGTTCTTC
TRBV5-8	TRBJ2-7	.	.	15	CASSLGSRTTYEQYF	TGTGCCAGCAGCTTGGGTTCCAGAACAACCTACGAGCAGTACTTC
TRBV7-9	TRBJ2-7	TRBD1	.	14	CASSLTQGAYEQYF	TGTGCCAGCAGCTTAACCCAGGGGGCCTACGAGCAGTACTTC
TRBV28	TRBJ2-2	TRBD2	.	18	CASSTITSGRLGGAELFF	TGTGCCAGCAGTACCATTACTAGCGGGAGGCTGGGCGGGGCGGAGCTGTTTTTT
TRBV5-1	TRBJ2-1	TRBD2	.	15	CASSLGAGGDNEQFF	TGCGCCAGCAGCTTGGGGGCGGGAGGGGACAATGAGCAGTTCTTC
TRBV6-6	TRBJ2-2	TRBD1	.	14	CASSRGQVTGELFF	TGTGCCAGCAGCCGAGGACAGGTGACCGGGGAGCTGTTTTTT
TRBV10-2	TRBJ2-5	.	.	14	CASKPSRTLETQYF	TGCGCCAGCAAACCATCCCGGACTTTAGAGACCCAGTACTTC
TRBV27	TRBJ2-5	.	.	14	CASTLRGGLETQYF	TGTGCCAGCACTTTAAGGGGGGGGCTAGAGACCCAGTACTTC
TRBV5-4	TRBJ1-5	.	.	16	CASSSGGGLGNQPQHF	TGTGCCAGCAGCTCCGGGGGGGGCTTAGGCAATCAGCCCCAGCATTTT
TRBV28	TRBJ1-1	TRBD1	few	17	CASSFIRTGGVLAEAFF	TGTGCCAGCAGTTTTATTCGGACAGGGGGCGTTCTAGCTGAAGCTTTCTTT
TRBV25-1	TRBJ1-5	.	few	12	CASSEFEQPQHF	TGTGCCAGCAGTGAATTTGAGCAGCCCCAGCATTTT
TRBV9	TRBJ2-7	TRBD2	once	14	CASSPSGLLGEQYF	TGTGCCAGCAGCCCCTCGGGACTACTGGGCGAGCAGTACTTC
TRBV18	TRBJ2-1	.	.	14	CASSPAGSYNEQFF	TGTGCCAGCTCACCAGCGGGTTCCTACAATGAGCAGTTCTTC
TRBV7-9	TRBJ2-3	TRBD1	.	16	CASSSGQGIPPDTQYF	TGTGCCAGCAGCTCGGGACAGGGTATTCCTCCAGATACGCAGTATTTT
TRBV10-3	TRBJ2-1	TRBD2	.	15	CAISPGTSGYNEQFF	TGTGCCATCAGTCCCGGGACTAGCGGATACAATGAGCAGTTCTTC
TRBV27	TRBJ2-4	.	.	13	CASSPDIRDIQYF	TGTGCCAGCAGCCCGGACATTAGGGACATTCAGTACTTC
TRBV5-6	TRBJ2-7	.	.	15	CASSFRGGAWDEQYF	TGTGCCAGCAGCTTCAGGGGCGGCGCGTGGGACGAGCAGTACTTC
TRBV4-2	TRBJ2-1	.	.	16	CASSQATSRSHNEQFF	TGTGCCAGCAGCCAAGCGACTAGTAGGTCCCATAATGAGCAGTTCTTC
TRBV18	TRBJ2-1	.	.	13	CASSPGLYNEQFF	TGTGCCAGCTCACCGGGGCTGTACAATGAGCAGTTCTTC
TRBV7-2	TRBJ1-5	TRBD1	.	15	CASSLAGGGSQPQHF	TGTGCCAGCAGCTTAGCAGGGGGCGGTTCTCAGCCCCAGCATTTT
TRBV4-1	TRBJ2-5	TRBD1	.	20	CASSRQGGGTGSTLQETQYF	TGCGCCAGCAGCCGCCAAGGGGGCGGGACAGGGTCGACTCTCCAAGAGACCCAGTACTTC
TRBV7-3	TRBJ2-1	.	.	14	CASSSTGSYNEQFF	TGTGCCAGCAGCAGTACAGGATCCTACAATGAGCAGTTCTTC
TRBV13	TRBJ2-7	.	.	12	CASSALTGEQYF	TGTGCCAGCAGCGCCCTCACAGGCGAGCAGTACTTC
TRBV30	TRBJ1-1	.	.	17	CAWRGRGNGRLNTEAFF	TGTGCCTGGAGGGGGCGGGGGAACGGGAGACTGAACACTGAAGCTTTCTTT
TRBV2	TRBJ2-7	TRBD1	.	15	CASREDRGPSYEQYF	TGTGCCAGCAGGGAGGACAGGGGGCCATCCTACGAGCAGTACTTC
TRBV29-1	TRBJ1-3	TRBD1	.	15	CSVQPGQGKGNTIYF	TGCAGCGTTCAACCGGGACAGGGAAAGGGAAACACCATATATTTT
TRBV10-1	TRBJ2-6	.	.	13	CASGAAGANVLTF	TGCGCCAGCGGGGCAGCTGGGGCCAACGTCCTGACTTTC
TRBV5-1	TRBJ2-1	TRBD2	.	18	CASSLGGLGSGSQNEQFF	TGCGCCAGCAGCTTGGGAGGTTTAGGTAGCGGGAGTCAAAATGAGCAGTTCTTC
TRBV5-1	TRBJ2-3	.	.	14	CASSLAGITDTQYF	TGCGCCAGCAGCTTGGCCGGGATCACAGATACGCAGTATTTT
TRBV21-1	TRBJ2-3	.	.	15	CASSSYPGNWDTQYF	TGTGCCAGCAGCAGCTACCCAGGAAACTGGGATACGCAGTATTTT
TRBV14	TRBJ1-2	.	.	15	CASSQDIAPGSGYTF	TGTGCCAGCAGCCAAGATATCGCCCCCGGGTCTGGCTACACCTTC
TRBV5-1	TRBJ2-2	TRBD1	.	15	CASSLGTGVTGELFF	TGCGCCAGCAGCTTGGGGACAGGGGTAACCGGGGAGCTGTTTTTT
TRBV7-9	TRBJ1-2	.	.	17	CASSLAGAAPGIDGYTF	TGTGCCAGCAGCTTAGCGGGGGCAGCGCCAGGCATAGATGGCTACACCTTC
TRBV6-5	TRBJ1-2	TRBD1	.	14	CASSGDRGIHGYTF	TGTGCCAGCAGCGGGGACAGGGGTATCCATGGCTACACCTTC
TRBV9	TRBJ2-2	.	once	12	CATRGNTGELFF	TGTGCCACTCGAGGAAACACCGGGGAGCTGTTTTTT
TRBV5-5	TRBJ2-1	TRBD2	.	15	CASSLTSGEYNEQFF	TGTGCCAGCAGCTTGACTAGCGGGGAGTACAATGAGCAGTTCTTC
TRBV11-2	TRBJ1-1	.	.	15	CASSQRPGSPFEAFF	TGTGCCAGCAGCCAAAGACCAGGGTCTCCATTTGAAGCTTTCTTT
TRBV11-2	TRBJ2-3	TRBD2	.	18	CASSLDLAGVPSTDTQYF	TGTGCCAGCAGCTTAGATCTAGCGGGAGTACCTAGCACAGATACGCAGTATTTT
TRBV7-2	TRBJ2-2	.	.	16	CASSLVPGLGTGELFF	TGTGCCAGCAGCTTAGTCCCGGGTCTGGGCACCGGGGAGCTGTTTTTT
TRBV5-3	TRBJ2-2	.	.	11	CARSFIRELFF	TGTGCCAGAAGCTTTATAAGGGAGCTGTTTTTT
TRBV9	TRBJ1-5	.	.	14	CASSPSRDYQPQHF	TGTGCCAGCAGCCCCAGTCGGGATTATCAGCCCCAGCATTTT
TRBV6-1	TRBJ2-1	.	once	14	CASSEIGRDNEQFF	TGTGCCAGCAGTGAAATCGGTCGAGACAATGAGCAGTTCTTC
TRBV9	TRBJ1-1	.	few	13	CASSVDASTEAFF	TGTGCCAGCAGCGTAGATGCGTCCACTGAAGCTTTCTTT
TRBV4-2	TRBJ2-1	TRBD2	.	17	CASSQDIRPGRAGIQFF	TGTGCCAGCAGCCAAGATATCCGGCCCGGGAGGGCCGGAATACAGTTCTTC
TRBV9	TRBJ2-5	TRBD1	.	16	CASSVVGTGVGETQYF	TGTGCCAGCAGCGTAGTAGGGACAGGGGTTGGAGAGACCCAGTACTTC
TRBV5-1	TRBJ2-7	TRBD1	.	17	CASSFRDRGHISYEQYF	TGCGCCAGCAGCTTCCGGGACAGGGGCCATATTTCCTACGAGCAGTACTTC
TRBV29-1	TRBJ2-7	TRBD2	.	13	CSVHLAGGYEQYF	TGCAGCGTTCACCTAGCGGGAGGATACGAGCAGTACTTC
TRBV15	TRBJ2-4	TRBD1	.	15	CATSRRDRGINIQYF	TGTGCCACCAGCCGGAGGGACAGGGGAATAAACATTCAGTACTTC